Detailed here is one T cell receptor beta chain. Many counts were recorded for this clonotype. The antigen this receptor binds is unknown. Per-base quality was not reported, and no clone a single base away is much larger than it. This entry is derived from a study of T cells in Graves' hyperthyroidism and ophthalmopathy (dated by TCRdb to the late 2010s). Background for the entire study: Peripheral blood was collected at initial diagnosis, before any treatment. Following sampling, methimazole starting at 30 mg daily was given to hyperthyroidism patients, and high-dose intravenous methylprednisolone was given to ophthalmopathy patients. An independent validation cohort of under 20 hyperthyroidism patients and over 15 patients who later progressed to ophthalmopathy tested prospective prediction of ophthalmopathy. To identify distinguishing TCR V-J signatures, a discovery cohort of 100 or so patients was used, comprising 43 with Graves' ophthalmopathy and around 60 with stable Graves' hyperthyroidism. The study also compared thyroid tissue and blood T-cell repertoires from 6 or 7 Graves' hyperthyroidism patients. The roughly 94 discovery patients were randomly split 7:3 into training and test sets. The paper describes TCR Vbeta CDR3 sequencing of roughly 130 peripheral blood samples, made up of 43 ophthalmopathy patients, 70 to 75 hyperthyroidism patients and roughly 17 progressor patients. General conclusions and limits of the study: Most expanded thyroid clonotypes (frequency above 0.001) were also detected in blood, suggesting blood repertoires may reflect thyroid immune responses. In cross-validation, a model built on a 13 V-J signature told ophthalmopathy apart from stable hyperthyroidism with 85% to 90% sensitivity and about 81% specificity, and in testing the same model reached 80%/75%. In validation, the model predicted progression to ophthalmopathy with roughly 66% sensitivity and 72% to 85% specificity, a median of 6.5 months before onset. No statistical method was used to fix the sample size in advance, and group allocation was not hidden from the investigators.

CDR1 SNHLY and CDR2 FYNNEI are derived from the germline V gene. Germline trimming: 5 bases from V, 6 bases from J; junction bases outside gene matches: 8. Including the terminal cysteine and phenylalanine, the CDR3 comprises 15 residues. The entry retains the CDR3 DNA only, 45 bases that are in frame from base 1. The TCR beta CDR3 regions were amplified from the RNA transcripts. A first-round RT-PCR of the TCR CDR3 used the HTBI primer set with the Qiagen OneStep RT-PCR kit. The libraries were constructed in a second round of multiplex PCR and then size-selected and purified. Sequencing of the libraries was done on an Illumina HiSeq2000 using paired-end 100 bp reads. On the study's bioinformatics: Raw data were processed with SOAPnuke, discarding reads with adapters, uncalled bases, mean Phred below 15, or no exact constant-primer or identifier match. COPE v1.2.5 was used to merge the high-quality paired reads, and each unique nucleotide sequence was defined as a clonotype. MiTCR v1.1 was used to align the clonotypes against IMGT TRBV, TRBD and TRBJ reference segments. Analysis was restricted to V-J combinations with a frequency above 0.0001, which covered 98% to 99.2% of repertoires. A TCS score was defined as the ratio between F50 (clonal expansion) and ExV (chaos), using BLOSUM62-based TCRdist between CDR3 peptides within each V-J. Welch's t-statistics and random forest reduced roughly 540 V-J features to roughly 13, which were used in a naive Bayes classifier (R e1071). In TCRdb, the public reads were trimmed at Q25 with fastp and aligned with MiXCR, with productive beta chains retained. When rows share a CDR3 protein, they turn into one entry using the most common DNA and genes. The V and J calls were not made by the authors but by TCRdb's processing. Counted in this sample were about 340,000 distinct CDR3 sequences; 21% of them appeared once. Over 40% of the sample rests with the top ten.

Graves' hyperthyroidism was defined as stable when no progression to ophthalmopathy occurred over 18 months of follow-up. The hyperthyroidism patients were between 18 and 65 years old and newly diagnosed, with a disease duration of less than 2 months. Any patient with an uncontrolled infection, another autoimmune disease, pregnancy or lactation was excluded. Diagnoses were based on clinical symptoms, serum thyroxine and TRAb, thyroid ultrasound and orbital computed tomography. Ficoll-Paque density gradient centrifugation was used to isolate PBMCs from 8.5 to 10 ml of fresh peripheral blood. Trizol reagent was used to extract total RNA, and RNA quality was then checked on an Agilent 2100 Bioanalyzer.

The material sequenced was blood. The sequence derives from a woman between 45 and 65 years old with Graves' hyperthyroidism. The chain is made from TRBV2 and TRBJ1-5, and TRBD1 aligns with 9 junction nucleotides. The bases read TGTGCCAGCAGTCGAGAGACAGGGGGTGGTCAGCCCCAGCATTTT. Translation gives CASSRETGGGQPQHF.